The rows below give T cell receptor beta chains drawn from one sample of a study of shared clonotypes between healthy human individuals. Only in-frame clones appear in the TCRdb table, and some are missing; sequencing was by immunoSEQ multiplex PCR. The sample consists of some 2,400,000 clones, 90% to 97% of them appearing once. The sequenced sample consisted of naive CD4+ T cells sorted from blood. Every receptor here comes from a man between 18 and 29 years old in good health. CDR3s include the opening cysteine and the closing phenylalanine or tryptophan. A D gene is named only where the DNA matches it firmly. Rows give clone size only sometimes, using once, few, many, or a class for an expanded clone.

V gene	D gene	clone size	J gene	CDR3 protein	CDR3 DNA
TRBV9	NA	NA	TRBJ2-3	CASSTRTSTDTQYF	TGTGCCAGCAGCACTCGGACTAGCACAGATACGCAGTATTTT
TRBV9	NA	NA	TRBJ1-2	CASSVDRNGYTF	TGTGCCAGCAGCGTAGACAGAAATGGCTACACCTTC
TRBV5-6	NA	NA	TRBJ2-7	CASKSAARSSYEQYF	TGTGCCAGCAAGTCGGCGGCAAGGAGCTCCTACGAGCAGTACTTC
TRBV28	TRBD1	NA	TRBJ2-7	CASSWDRGTYEQYF	TGTGCCAGCAGCTGGGACAGGGGAACCTACGAGCAGTACTTC
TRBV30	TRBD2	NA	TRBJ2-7	CAWRGGGSPYEQYF	TGTGCCTGGAGGGGCGGGGGATCTCCCTACGAGCAGTACTTC
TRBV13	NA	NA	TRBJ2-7	CASSPRGGSYEQYF	TGTGCCAGCAGCCCAAGGGGGGGATCCTACGAGCAGTACTTC
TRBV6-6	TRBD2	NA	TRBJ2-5	CASSQGLAIQETQYF	TGTGCCAGCAGTCAGGGACTAGCGATTCAAGAGACCCAGTACTTC
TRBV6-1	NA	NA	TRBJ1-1	CASSALGQGYTEAFF	TGTGCCAGCAGTGCTCTCGGGCAGGGCTACACTGAAGCTTTCTTT
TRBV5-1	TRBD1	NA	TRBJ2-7	CASGQGGSSYEQYF	TGCGCCAGCGGACAGGGGGGGAGCTCCTACGAGCAGTACTTC
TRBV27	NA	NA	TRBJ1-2	CASSATGGPNYGYTF	TGTGCCAGCAGTGCCACGGGGGGGCCTAACTATGGCTACACCTTC
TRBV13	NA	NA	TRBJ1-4	CASSLRQTASEKLFF	TGTGCCAGCAGCTTAAGACAAACAGCGAGTGAAAAACTGTTTTTT
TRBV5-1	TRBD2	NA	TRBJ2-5	CASSLRTSAETQYF	TGCGCCAGCAGCCTTAGGACTAGCGCCGAGACCCAGTACTTC
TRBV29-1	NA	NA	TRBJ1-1	CSAWDLRILNTEAFF	TGCAGCGCCTGGGACCTCCGCATTCTGAACACTGAAGCTTTCTTT
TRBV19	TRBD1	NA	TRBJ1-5	CASSNDRVQPQHF	TGTGCCAGTAGTAATGACAGGGTACAGCCCCAGCATTTT
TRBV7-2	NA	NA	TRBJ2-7	CASSKNPYEQYF	TGTGCCAGCAGCAAAAATCCCTACGAGCAGTACTTC
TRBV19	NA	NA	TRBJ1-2	CASTPGGGNYGYTF	TGTGCCAGTACCCCGGGGGGGGGCAACTATGGCTACACCTTC
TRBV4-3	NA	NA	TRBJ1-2	CASSQGGTGSVYGYTF	TGCGCCAGCAGCCAGGGGGGAACAGGGAGCGTCTATGGCTACACCTTC
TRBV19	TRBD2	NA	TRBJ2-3	CASSIKITSGGPSTDTQYF	TGTGCCAGTAGTATCAAGATCACTAGCGGGGGACCGAGCACAGATACGCAGTATTTT
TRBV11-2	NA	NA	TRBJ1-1	CASSQRLNTEAFF	TGTGCCAGCAGCCAGCGATTGAACACTGAAGCTTTCTTT
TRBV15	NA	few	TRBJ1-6	CATSRGRSSPLHF	TGTGCCACCAGCAGGGGGAGGAGTTCACCCCTCCACTTT
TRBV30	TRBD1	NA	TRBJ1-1	CAWGRGPNTEAFF	TGTGCCTGGGGGAGGGGGCCGAACACTGAAGCTTTCTTT
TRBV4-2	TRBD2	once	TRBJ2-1	CASSHPLAAGGSYNEQFF	TGTGCCAGCAGCCATCCCCTGGCGGCGGGGGGGTCCTACAATGAGCAGTTCTTC
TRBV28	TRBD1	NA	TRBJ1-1	CASSPRGQGYTEAFF	TGTGCCAGCAGTCCCAGGGGACAGGGGTACACTGAAGCTTTCTTT
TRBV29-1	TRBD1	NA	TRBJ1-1	CSGTGNTEAFF	TGCAGCGGGACAGGCAACACTGAAGCTTTCTTT
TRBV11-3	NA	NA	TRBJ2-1	CASSLGSYNEQFF	TGTGCCAGCAGCTTAGGCTCCTACAATGAGCAGTTCTTC
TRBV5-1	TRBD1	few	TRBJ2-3	CASSLGTGGTDTQYF	TGCGCCAGCAGCTTGGGGACAGGGGGCACAGATACGCAGTATTTT
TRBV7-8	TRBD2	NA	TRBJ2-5	CASSLGLARETQYF	TGTGCCAGCAGCTTAGGACTAGCGCGGGAGACCCAGTACTTC
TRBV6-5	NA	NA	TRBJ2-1	CASSSGPGGEQFF	TGTGCCAGCAGTTCGGGGCCTGGGGGTGAGCAGTTCTTC
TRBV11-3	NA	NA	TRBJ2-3	CASSLAGSTQDTQYF	TGTGCCAGCAGCTTAGCAGGTTCGACTCAGGATACGCAGTATTTT
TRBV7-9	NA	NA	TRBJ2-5	CASSPSWGDF	TGTGCCAGCAGCCCCTCATGGGGCGACTTC
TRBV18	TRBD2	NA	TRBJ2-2	CASSRSSGNTGELFF	TGTGCCAGCTCACGGTCTAGCGGTAACACCGGGGAGCTGTTTTTT
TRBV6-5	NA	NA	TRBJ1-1	CASSYSSGYTEAFF	TGTGCCAGCAGTTATAGTTCGGGTTACACTGAAGCTTTCTTT
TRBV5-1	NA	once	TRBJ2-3	CASSLNRDTRTDTQYF	TGCGCCAGCAGCTTAAACCGGGACACCCGCACAGATACGCAGTATTTT
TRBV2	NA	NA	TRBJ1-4	CASSPQVAGLNEKLFF	TGTGCCAGCAGTCCCCAGGTCGCAGGGCTAAATGAAAAACTGTTTTTT
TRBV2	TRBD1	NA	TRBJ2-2	CASSRQGGGELFF	TGTGCCAGCAGCCGACAGGGTGGCGGGGAGCTGTTTTTT
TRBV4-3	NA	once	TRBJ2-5	CASSPGYHQETQYF	TGCGCCAGCAGCCCGGGATATCATCAAGAGACCCAGTACTTC
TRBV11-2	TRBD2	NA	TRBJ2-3	CASSLVVSSGSADTQYF	TGTGCCAGCAGCTTAGTCGTCAGTAGCGGGAGTGCAGATACGCAGTATTTT
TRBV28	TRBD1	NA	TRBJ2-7	CASSLGDRVRGEQYF	TGTGCCAGCAGTTTGGGGGACAGGGTTAGGGGCGAGCAGTACTTC
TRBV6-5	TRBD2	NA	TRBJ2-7	CASSSRGTSSYEQYF	TGTGCCAGCAGTTCCCGAGGGACTAGTTCCTACGAGCAGTACTTC
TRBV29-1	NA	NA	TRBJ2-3	CSGGRSFTDTQYF	TGCAGCGGGGGCAGGTCGTTCACAGATACGCAGTATTTT
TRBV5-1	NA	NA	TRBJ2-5	CASSLALGYGQETQYF	TGCGCCAGCAGCTTGGCCTTAGGTTACGGTCAAGAGACCCAGTACTTC
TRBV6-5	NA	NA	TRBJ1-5	CASSYKGLQHF	TGTGCCAGCAGTTATAAGGGGCTCCAGCATTTT
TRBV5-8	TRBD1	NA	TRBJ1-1	CASSLLSPTGGLMNTEAFF	TGTGCCAGCAGCCTATTATCACCAACAGGGGGATTGATGAACACTGAAGCTTTCTTT
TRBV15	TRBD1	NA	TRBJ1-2	CATSSSYSGQDNHGYTF	TGTGCCACCAGCAGCTCCTATTCGGGACAGGATAATCATGGCTACACCTTC
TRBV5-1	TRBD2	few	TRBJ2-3	CASSLILAGSTDTQYF	TGCGCCAGCAGCTTGATTCTAGCGGGGTCCACAGATACGCAGTATTTT
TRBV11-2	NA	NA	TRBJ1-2	CASSSDGGRYGYTF	TGTGCCAGCAGCTCTGATGGGGGCCGGTATGGCTACACCTTC
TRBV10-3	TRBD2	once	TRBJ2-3	CAISESGGRTDTQYF	TGTGCCATCAGTGAGTCGGGAGGGAGGACAGATACGCAGTATTTT
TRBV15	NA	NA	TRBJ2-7	CATGKGGASGYEQYF	TGTGCCACCGGAAAAGGGGGGGCGAGCGGGTACGAGCAGTACTTC
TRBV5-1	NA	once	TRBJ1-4	CASSLGGPNEKLFF	TGCGCCAGCAGCTTGGGGGGGCCTAATGAAAAACTGTTTTTT
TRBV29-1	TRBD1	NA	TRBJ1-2	CSVVTTGVGYGYTF	TGCAGCGTTGTCACCACAGGGGTGGGCTATGGCTACACCTTC
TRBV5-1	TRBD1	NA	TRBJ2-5	CASSFGGDRGWETQYF	TGCGCCAGCAGCTTCGGGGGAGACAGGGGATGGGAGACCCAGTACTTC
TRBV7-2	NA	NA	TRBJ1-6	CASSLEISSQSRSPLHF	TGTGCCAGCAGCTTAGAAATCAGCAGTCAATCGCGTTCACCCCTCCACTTT
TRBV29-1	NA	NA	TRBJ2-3	CSFFEGGWTDTQYF	TGCAGCTTTTTTGAGGGCGGGTGGACAGATACGCAGTATTTT
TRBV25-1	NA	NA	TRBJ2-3	CASRLSGSTDTQYF	TGTGCCAGCAGGTTGAGCGGGAGCACAGATACGCAGTATTTT
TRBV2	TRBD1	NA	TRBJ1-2	CASSDTGAGDYGYTF	TGTGCCAGCAGTGATACAGGGGCCGGTGACTATGGCTACACCTTC
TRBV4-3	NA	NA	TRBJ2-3	CASSQGQQLDYTDTQYF	TGCGCCAGCAGCCAAGGTCAGCAGCTGGATTATACAGATACGCAGTATTTT
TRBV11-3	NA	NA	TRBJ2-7	CASSAEAGLTYEQYF	TGTGCCAGCAGCGCAGAAGCAGGACTAACCTACGAGCAGTACTTC
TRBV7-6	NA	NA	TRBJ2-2	CASSLGTGSTGELFF	TGTGCCAGCAGCTTAGGGACGGGGAGTACCGGGGAGCTGTTTTTT
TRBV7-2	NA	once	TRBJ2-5	CASSLEDRRTQYF	TGTGCCAGCAGCTTAGAGGACCGGAGGACCCAGTACTTC